This entry describes one TCR beta chain. Under the authors' procedure: Cell counts per sample came from amplifying reference gene primers. Profiled with immunoSEQ multiplex PCR; TCRdb holds only in-frame clones, not every one. That table furnishes V, J and clone size, whereas the DNA furnished D and trimming. The sample holds about 45,000 clones, approximately 85% seen once. V lost 5 bases and J 0 bases, leaving 14 bases between the germline ends. Germline V lookup: CDR1 SGHTA, CDR2 FQGNSA. The CDR3 consists of 16 residues. The sample comes from a study of blood T cell repertoires in COVID-19. In the study overall: The United States, Italy and Spain were the sources of the acute and convalescent COVID-19 samples. T cells, B-cell-depleted T cells, or PBMCs supplied cDNA or gDNA.

J is TRBJ2-4 and V is TRBV7-2; the D gene is possibly TRBD1 (6 bases). This TCR was recovered from an elderly woman with acute or convalescent COVID-19. Sample: peripheral blood. In DNA, the CDR3 is TGTGCCAGCAGCATTCAGGGGAATCTAGCCAAAAACATTCAGTACTTC. As protein: CASSIQGNLAKNIQYF.